Listed below are T cell receptor beta chains from one sample, sequenced in a study of T cells after yellow fever vaccination. MiXCR, applied by TCRdb to the 5' RACE reads, yields one record per CDR3 protein. The sample comprises over 150,000 distinct CDR3 sequences, roughly 6.2% of which are singletons, and less than 3.5% rests with the top ten. The source was CD4+ T cells sorted from PBMCs, collected on the day of the first yellow fever vaccination. The origin of the receptors is a man younger than 35 who received the YFV17D yellow fever vaccine. The CDR3 runs from the conserved cysteine through the conserved F or W. The order of the fields is D gene, clone size, V gene, J gene, CDR3 protein, CDR3 DNA. D genes are given only for firm matches. Not all rows give a size; the values are once, few, many and, for expanded clones, a class.

D gene: NA
clone size: many
V gene: TRBV2
J gene: TRBJ2-4
CDR3 protein: CASSENRDERRYF
CDR3 DNA: TGTGCCAGCAGTGAGAATCGGGATGAGAGACGGTACTTC

D gene: TRBD1
clone size: few
V gene: TRBV29-1
J gene: TRBJ2-3
CDR3 protein: CSAYRGQDTQYF
CDR3 DNA: TGCAGCGCCTACAGGGGGCAAGATACGCAGTATTTT

D gene: NA
clone size: NA
V gene: TRBV6-5
J gene: TRBJ1-2
CDR3 protein: CASSYPEGYGYTF
CDR3 DNA: TGTGCCAGCAGTTACCCAGAGGGGTATGGCTACACCTTC

D gene: TRBD1
clone size: many
V gene: TRBV20-1
J gene: TRBJ2-5
CDR3 protein: CSASRDSQETQYF
CDR3 DNA: TGCAGTGCTTCTCGGGACAGCCAAGAGACCCAGTACTTC

D gene: NA
clone size: many
V gene: TRBV19
J gene: TRBJ1-3
CDR3 protein: CASTNSGEGNTIYF
CDR3 DNA: TGTGCCAGTACCAATTCAGGAGAGGGAAACACCATATATTTT

D gene: TRBD1
clone size: many
V gene: TRBV7-3
J gene: TRBJ1-1
CDR3 protein: CASSLRGDRSEAFF
CDR3 DNA: TGTGCCAGCAGCCTACGGGGGGACAGGTCCGAAGCTTTCTTT

D gene: NA
clone size: many
V gene: TRBV20-1
J gene: TRBJ2-2
CDR3 protein: CSAPSKPGTVAGELFF
CDR3 DNA: TGCAGTGCCCCTTCTAAACCCGGGACTGTGGCCGGGGAGCTGTTTTTT

D gene: NA
clone size: many
V gene: TRBV11-2
J gene: TRBJ1-6
CDR3 protein: CASSTLRELYNSPLHF
CDR3 DNA: TGTGCCAGCAGCACCTTACGGGAGCTTTATAATTCACCCCTCCACTTT

D gene: NA
clone size: few
V gene: TRBV5-8
J gene: TRBJ1-2
CDR3 protein: CASSYYGYTF
CDR3 DNA: TGTGCCAGCAGCTACTATGGCTACACCTTC

D gene: NA
clone size: NA
V gene: TRBV20-1
J gene: TRBJ2-2
CDR3 protein: CSARPQDTGELFF
CDR3 DNA: TGCAGTGCCCGTCCGCAGGACACCGGGGAGCTGTTTTTT

D gene: NA
clone size: many
V gene: TRBV7-3
J gene: TRBJ2-2
CDR3 protein: CASSRTDGTGELFF
CDR3 DNA: TGTGCCAGCAGCCGTACCGACGGAACCGGGGAGCTGTTTTTT

D gene: NA
clone size: many
V gene: TRBV3-1
J gene: TRBJ1-6
CDR3 protein: CASSQISGDSPLHF
CDR3 DNA: TGTGCCAGCAGCCAAATCAGCGGCGATTCACCCCTCCACTTT

D gene: NA
clone size: many
V gene: TRBV4-2
J gene: TRBJ1-1
CDR3 protein: CASSLPPGGLNTEAFF
CDR3 DNA: TGTGCCAGCAGCCTCCCCCCGGGGGGATTGAACACTGAAGCTTTCTTT

D gene: NA
clone size: many
V gene: TRBV7-2
J gene: TRBJ2-5
CDR3 protein: CASSSQDGWPQETQYF
CDR3 DNA: TGTGCCAGCAGCTCACAAGACGGCTGGCCGCAAGAGACCCAGTACTTC

D gene: NA
clone size: NA
V gene: TRBV11-2
J gene: TRBJ2-2
CDR3 protein: CASSWGPPNTAGELFF
CDR3 DNA: TGTGCCAGCAGCTGGGGACCCCCAAATACGGCCGGGGAGCTGTTTTTT

D gene: TRBD2
clone size: NA
V gene: TRBV7-9
J gene: TRBJ2-1
CDR3 protein: CASSTQVGGRRYNEQFF
CDR3 DNA: TGTGCCAGCAGCACCCAAGTGGGGGGGAGGCGATACAATGAGCAGTTCTTC

D gene: TRBD2
clone size: few
V gene: TRBV28
J gene: TRBJ2-1
CDR3 protein: CASSLDKKGELAAYNEQFF
CDR3 DNA: TGTGCCAGCAGTTTAGACAAGAAGGGGGAACTAGCGGCTTACAATGAGCAGTTCTTC

D gene: NA
clone size: few
V gene: TRBV5-1
J gene: TRBJ1-4
CDR3 protein: CASSLRGSGEKLFF
CDR3 DNA: TGCGCCAGCAGCTTGAGGGGGAGTGGTGAAAAACTGTTTTTT

D gene: TRBD1
clone size: NA
V gene: TRBV5-4
J gene: TRBJ1-1
CDR3 protein: CASSLGGMDTEAFF
CDR3 DNA: TGTGCCAGCAGCTTAGGGGGCATGGACACTGAAGCTTTCTTT

D gene: NA
clone size: many
V gene: TRBV20-1
J gene: TRBJ2-3
CDR3 protein: CSARGRSWADTQYF
CDR3 DNA: TGCAGTGCTAGGGGTAGGAGCTGGGCAGATACGCAGTATTTT

D gene: NA
clone size: NA
V gene: TRBV12-3/TRBV12-4
J gene: TRBJ2-5
CDR3 protein: CASSSYRGETQYF
CDR3 DNA: TGTGCCAGCAGTTCGTACAGAGGAGAGACCCAGTACTTC

D gene: NA
clone size: many
V gene: TRBV7-9
J gene: TRBJ1-1
CDR3 protein: CASSFRSVAEAFF
CDR3 DNA: TGTGCCAGCAGCTTCCGGTCGGTTGCTGAAGCTTTCTTT

D gene: TRBD2
clone size: many
V gene: TRBV6-1
J gene: TRBJ2-1
CDR3 protein: CASSEGVAGGSNEQFF
CDR3 DNA: TGTGCCAGCAGTGAAGGTGTGGCGGGGGGTTCCAATGAGCAGTTCTTC

D gene: NA
clone size: many
V gene: TRBV2
J gene: TRBJ2-5
CDR3 protein: CASSRTDVEETQYF
CDR3 DNA: TGTGCCAGCAGTCGGACGGACGTGGAAGAGACCCAGTACTTC

D gene: NA
clone size: many
V gene: TRBV12-3/TRBV12-4
J gene: TRBJ2-7
CDR3 protein: CASSPMSSHEQYF
CDR3 DNA: TGTGCCAGCAGCCCAATGAGCTCCCACGAGCAGTACTTC

D gene: NA
clone size: few
V gene: TRBV20-1
J gene: TRBJ2-5
CDR3 protein: CSASLRGLETQYF
CDR3 DNA: TGCAGTGCTAGTCTACGGGGCCTGGAGACCCAGTACTTC

D gene: NA
clone size: few
V gene: TRBV12-3/TRBV12-4
J gene: TRBJ2-7
CDR3 protein: CASSPGTRSEQYF
CDR3 DNA: TGTGCCAGCAGTCCCGGGACTCGGAGCGAGCAGTACTTC

D gene: TRBD2
clone size: many
V gene: TRBV12-3/TRBV12-4
J gene: TRBJ2-3
CDR3 protein: CASSRTSGGFTDTQYF
CDR3 DNA: TGTGCCAGCAGTCGGACTAGCGGGGGGTTCACAGATACGCAGTATTTT

D gene: NA
clone size: many
V gene: TRBV5-1
J gene: TRBJ1-2
CDR3 protein: CASSLATGRGGYGYTF
CDR3 DNA: TGCGCCAGCAGCTTGGCCACCGGCAGGGGAGGCTATGGCTACACCTTC

D gene: NA
clone size: many
V gene: TRBV18
J gene: TRBJ2-7
CDR3 protein: CASSPIGVEQYF
CDR3 DNA: TGTGCCAGCTCACCGATCGGAGTTGAGCAGTACTTC

D gene: NA
clone size: NA
V gene: TRBV4-3
J gene: TRBJ2-7
CDR3 protein: CASSQVTQSYEQYF
CDR3 DNA: TGCGCCAGCAGCCAAGTTACACAGTCCTACGAGCAGTACTTC

D gene: NA
clone size: many
V gene: TRBV7-9
J gene: TRBJ2-2
CDR3 protein: CASSSNLGELFF
CDR3 DNA: TGTGCCAGCAGCTCTAATCTCGGGGAGCTGTTTTTT

D gene: NA
clone size: many
V gene: TRBV2
J gene: TRBJ1-5
CDR3 protein: CASGRTDKNQPQHF
CDR3 DNA: TGTGCCAGCGGCAGGACGGATAAAAATCAGCCCCAGCATTTT

D gene: TRBD2
clone size: NA
V gene: TRBV20-1
J gene: TRBJ2-5
CDR3 protein: CSASRGVETQYF
CDR3 DNA: TGCAGTGCTAGTCGGGGGGTCGAGACCCAGTACTTC

D gene: NA
clone size: few
V gene: TRBV6-1
J gene: TRBJ1-5
CDR3 protein: CASSPPDSDYSNQPQHF
CDR3 DNA: TGTGCCAGCAGCCCACCGGACAGTGATTATAGCAATCAGCCCCAGCATTTT

D gene: TRBD1
clone size: many
V gene: TRBV28
J gene: TRBJ1-1
CDR3 protein: CASSLSRDRDTEAFF
CDR3 DNA: TGTGCCAGCAGTTTATCCCGGGACAGGGACACTGAAGCTTTCTTT

D gene: NA
clone size: many
V gene: TRBV12-5
J gene: TRBJ2-5
CDR3 protein: CASAMGGQETQYF
CDR3 DNA: TGTGCTAGTGCTATGGGGGGTCAAGAGACCCAGTACTTC

D gene: TRBD1
clone size: many
V gene: TRBV11-2
J gene: TRBJ2-3
CDR3 protein: CASSLDGDRGIRADTQYF
CDR3 DNA: TGTGCCAGCAGCTTAGATGGGGACAGGGGTATAAGGGCAGATACGCAGTATTTT

D gene: NA
clone size: many
V gene: TRBV6-1
J gene: TRBJ1-5
CDR3 protein: CASSAYQPQHF
CDR3 DNA: TGTGCCAGCAGCGCTTATCAGCCCCAGCATTTT

D gene: NA
clone size: NA
V gene: TRBV12-5
J gene: TRBJ2-1
CDR3 protein: CASGLVLGPSANEQFF
CDR3 DNA: TGTGCTAGTGGTTTGGTACTGGGACCATCTGCCAATGAGCAGTTCTTC

D gene: TRBD1
clone size: NA
V gene: TRBV7-2
J gene: TRBJ2-1
CDR3 protein: CASSSDRGQNEQFF
CDR3 DNA: TGTGCCAGCAGCTCGGACAGGGGGCAGAATGAGCAGTTCTTC

D gene: NA
clone size: few
V gene: TRBV20-1
J gene: TRBJ1-1
CDR3 protein: CSARIRGSSSEAFF
CDR3 DNA: TGCAGTGCTAGGATACGAGGGAGTTCGTCTGAAGCTTTCTTT

D gene: NA
clone size: few
V gene: TRBV30
J gene: TRBJ1-2
CDR3 protein: CAWSVQGSYGYTF
CDR3 DNA: TGTGCCTGGAGTGTACAGGGTTCCTATGGCTACACCTTC

D gene: NA
clone size: few
V gene: TRBV6-1
J gene: TRBJ1-5
CDR3 protein: CASRPPAGGNQPQHF
CDR3 DNA: TGTGCCAGCAGGCCCCCGGCAGGAGGCAATCAGCCCCAGCATTTT

D gene: TRBD2
clone size: few
V gene: TRBV12-3/TRBV12-4
J gene: TRBJ2-5
CDR3 protein: CASSLLAAVTQYF
CDR3 DNA: TGTGCCAGCAGCCTACTAGCGGCCGTGACCCAGTACTTC

D gene: NA
clone size: NA
V gene: TRBV4-3
J gene: TRBJ2-5
CDR3 protein: CASSQGVEETQYF
CDR3 DNA: TGCGCCAGCAGCCAAGGGGTAGAAGAGACCCAGTACTTC

D gene: NA
clone size: many
V gene: TRBV5-1
J gene: TRBJ1-6
CDR3 protein: CASSWQTSSYNSPLHF
CDR3 DNA: TGCGCCAGCAGCTGGCAGACCTCTTCGTATAATTCACCCCTCCACTTT

D gene: TRBD2
clone size: NA
V gene: TRBV7-2
J gene: TRBJ2-5
CDR3 protein: CASSVPRRASGGETQYF
CDR3 DNA: TGTGCCAGCAGCGTTCCACGTCGGGCTAGCGGGGGGGAGACCCAGTACTTC

D gene: NA
clone size: many
V gene: TRBV5-1
J gene: TRBJ2-5
CDR3 protein: CASTQQGQETQYF
CDR3 DNA: TGCGCCAGCACACAACAGGGACAAGAGACCCAGTACTTC

D gene: NA
clone size: many
V gene: TRBV7-2
J gene: TRBJ1-1
CDR3 protein: CASSSPMRTEAFF
CDR3 DNA: TGTGCCAGCAGCTCACCTATGAGGACTGAAGCTTTCTTT

D gene: NA
clone size: NA
V gene: TRBV20-1
J gene: TRBJ1-2
CDR3 protein: CSAASPRGYTF
CDR3 DNA: TGCAGTGCAGCCTCGCCACGGGGCTACACCTTC

D gene: NA
clone size: few
V gene: TRBV12-5
J gene: TRBJ2-7
CDR3 protein: CASGLGQGGEQYF
CDR3 DNA: TGTGCTAGTGGTCTGGGACAAGGAGGGGAGCAGTACTTC

D gene: NA
clone size: many
V gene: TRBV5-1
J gene: TRBJ1-1
CDR3 protein: CASSLGPTVMNTEAFF
CDR3 DNA: TGCGCCAGCAGCTTGGGACCGACGGTTATGAACACTGAAGCTTTCTTT

D gene: NA
clone size: few
V gene: TRBV30
J gene: TRBJ2-1
CDR3 protein: CAWKKRGASLNEQFF
CDR3 DNA: TGTGCCTGGAAAAAAAGGGGGGCCTCTCTCAATGAGCAGTTCTTC

D gene: NA
clone size: few
V gene: TRBV20-1
J gene: TRBJ1-2
CDR3 protein: CSARDPRQALISWGYTF
CDR3 DNA: TGCAGTGCTAGAGACCCCCGACAGGCCCTTATATCGTGGGGCTACACCTTC

D gene: NA
clone size: many
V gene: TRBV20-1
J gene: TRBJ1-2
CDR3 protein: CSAPDRTKRGYTF
CDR3 DNA: TGCAGTGCCCCGGACAGAACCAAGAGGGGCTACACCTTC

D gene: NA
clone size: many
V gene: TRBV24-1
J gene: TRBJ2-1
CDR3 protein: CATSDLGPSHYNEQFF
CDR3 DNA: TGTGCCACCAGTGATTTGGGGCCTTCCCACTACAATGAGCAGTTCTTC